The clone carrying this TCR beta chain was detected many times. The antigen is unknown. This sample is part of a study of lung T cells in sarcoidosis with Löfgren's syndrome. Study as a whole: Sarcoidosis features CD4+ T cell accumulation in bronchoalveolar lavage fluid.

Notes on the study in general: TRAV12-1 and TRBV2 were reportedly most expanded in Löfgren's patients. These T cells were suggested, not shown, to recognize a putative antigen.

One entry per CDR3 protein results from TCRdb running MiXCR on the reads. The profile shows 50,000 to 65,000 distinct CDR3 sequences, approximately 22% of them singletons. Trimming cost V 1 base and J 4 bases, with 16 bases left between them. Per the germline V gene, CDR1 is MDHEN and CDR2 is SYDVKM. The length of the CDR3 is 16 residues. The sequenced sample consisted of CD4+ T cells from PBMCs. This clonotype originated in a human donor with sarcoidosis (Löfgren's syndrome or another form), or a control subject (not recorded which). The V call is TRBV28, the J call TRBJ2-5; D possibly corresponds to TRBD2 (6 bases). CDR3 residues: CASSLFMGTSLETQYF. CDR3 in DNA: TGTGCCAGCAGTTTATTTATGGGTACTAGCCTAGAGACCCAGTACTTC.